This entry concerns a single TCR beta chain. Produced via immunoSEQ multiplex PCR; TCRdb's table is partial and in-frame only. The repertoire holds around 96,000 clones, with approximately 90% as singletons. This record comes from a study of T cell responses to AZD1222 COVID-19 vaccine. This TCR was recovered from an adult in good health. The sample was peripheral blood, taken on day 0 of AZD1222 vaccination.

The CDR3 nucleotides are TGTGCCAGCAGTGGGACAGGGGCGGGCACCGGGGAGCTGTTTTTT. It is translated as CASSGTGAGTGELFF. The chain couples TRBV2 to TRBJ2-2; 9 bases match TRBD1. CDR3 length equals 15 residues. The J segment lost 4 bases and the V segment lost 4 bases, leaving 4 bases of the junction unmatched. The germline V gene encodes CDR1 SNHLY and CDR2 FYNNEI.